The 25 T cell receptor beta chains below come from one sample, sequenced in a study of T cell clonotyping in hematopoietic cell transplantation. The data were produced by immunoSEQ multiplex PCR, yet TCRdb's version contains in-frame clones alone and is incomplete. The table lists 5,500 to 7,500 clones, about 77% of them singletons, with about 30% in the top ten. Specimen: PBMCs, collected 100 days after allogeneic stem cell transplant. All receptors come from a female patient younger than 45 who had an allogeneic stem cell transplant, so the T cells may come from the graft donor. Some clones in this sample may be carry-over from other donors' samples.

The chain employs TRBV4-3 and TRBJ1-2; no clear D gene. This CDR3 comprises 15 residues. V lost 0 bases and J lost 4, with 12 bases in between. Germline CDR1 is LGHNA and CDR2 is YSLEER. The CDR3 sequence: CASSQEAASVYGYTF. The DNA for the CDR3 is TGCGCCAGCAGCCAAGAGGCAGCATCGGTCTATGGCTACACCTTC.

This chain joins TRBV6-5 and TRBJ1-2; possible D gene TRBD1, 6 bases. Germline V CDR1 and CDR2: MNHEY, SVGAGI. The CDR3 length is 15 residues. The germline V and J ends were trimmed by 0 bases and 7 bases, with 15 bases remaining between them. Here the CDR3 reads CASSYSGYRAIGYTF. The CDR3 DNA is TGTGCCAGCAGTTACTCGGGGTACAGGGCAATTGGCTACACCTTC.

V is TRBV6-5 and J is TRBJ1-1; no definite D call. V gave up 8 bases and J gave up 1 base, with 8 bases separating them. CDR1 and CDR2 (germline): MNHEY, SVGAGI. The CDR3 extends over 12 amino acids. CDR3 sequence (DNA): TGTGCCAGCCACCGTGAGAACACTGAAGCTTTCTTT. Protein product: CASHRENTEAFF.

This chain links TRBV7-2 with TRBJ1-5; unclear D gene. V was trimmed by 2 bases and J by 8 bases, leaving 10 bases between them. Per germline, CDR1 SGHTA and CDR2 FQGNSA. CDR3 size: 13 residues. Here the CDR3 DNA reads TGTGCCAGCAGCTTAAGCCTCGGAGAGCCCCAGCATTTT. This sequence encodes CASSLSLGEPQHF.

The chain combines TRBV30 with TRBJ1-1, with 7 bases identical to TRBD1. This CDR3 spans 14 amino acids. The germline V gene has CDR1 GTSNPN and CDR2 SVGIG (reference sequence). Germline trimming cut 4 bases from V and 3 bases from J; bases unmatched to any gene: 8. The CDR3 DNA reads as TGTGCCTGGAACTCACAGGGGATGGACACTGAAGCTTTCTTT. Translation: CAWNSQGMDTEAFF.

The rearrangement joins TRBV4-3 to TRBJ2-2; D unclear. From germline, CDR1 is LGHNA and CDR2 YSLEER. V lost 1 base, J lost 1 base, and 16 bases lay in between. CDR3 length: 18 amino acids. The CDR3 region is CASSQALIGSGNTGELFF. The DNA for the CDR3 is TGCGCCAGCAGCCAAGCGTTAATAGGGTCAGGGAACACCGGGGAGCTGTTTTTT.

CDR3 nucleotides: TGTGCCAGCAGTACTAGGGACAGGGACCTCTACTTC. Its translation: CASSTRDRDLYF. The chain has TRBV2 and TRBJ2-4, with 9 bases lining up with TRBD1. With V trimmed by 5 bases and J by 16 bases, 9 bases remained unmatched. Germline loops: CDR1 SNHLY, CDR2 FYNNEI. The CDR3 has 12 residues. Filled out from reference TRBV2 and TRBJ2-4, the complete variable domain reads EPEVTQTPSHQVTQMGQEVILRCVPISNHLYFYWYRQILGQKVEFLVSFYNNEISEKSEIFDDQFSVERPDGSNFTLKIRSTKLEDSAMYFCASSTRDRDLYFGAGTRLSVL.

J is TRBJ2-7 and V is TRBV7-2; D remains unclear. V was cut by 2 bases and J by 4 bases, with 3 bases left in between. The CDR3 has 11 residues. Germline CDR1 is SGHTA and CDR2 is FQGNSA. CDR3 loop: CASSLRYEQYF. The CDR3 DNA reads as TGTGCCAGCAGCTTAAGGTACGAGCAGTACTTC.

V and J are TRBV7-7 and TRBJ1-5; D remains ambiguous. The germline gives CDR1 SSHAT, CDR2 FNYEAQ (reference sequence). The CDR3 totals 13 residues. The V gene lost 5 bases and the J gene lost 3 bases, with 8 bases spanning the gap. CDR3 loop: CASSQDYNQPQHF. CDR3 DNA sequence: TGTGCCAGCAGCCAAGATTACAATCAGCCCCAGCATTTT.

The rearrangement links TRBV19 to TRBJ2-1; maybe TRBD1 (6 bases). Trimming took off 3 bases at V and 4 bases at J, with 16 bases between the two ends. Germline V CDR1 and CDR2: LNHDA, SQIVND (reference sequence). The CDR3 has 16 residues. CDR3 DNA: TGTGCCAGTAGTATTGGGTGGACAGCCTATTACAATGAGCAGTTCTTC. It specifies CASSIGWTAYYNEQFF.

This clone has only a few counts. This chain uses TRBV29-1 with TRBJ2-2; D is unresolved. The ends were cut back, 5 bases at V and 5 bases at J, with 9 bases in the middle. Germline CDR1 and CDR2: SQVTM and ANQGSEA. The CDR3 extends over 12 amino acids. This CDR3 is CSVHWGTGELFF. The CDR3 bases are TGCAGCGTTCACTGGGGAACCGGGGAGCTGTTTTTT.

The J gene is TRBJ2-3, the V gene TRBV4-1, with 14 bases aligning to TRBD2. The germline gives CDR1 MGHRA, CDR2 YSYEKL. This CDR3 has 17 residues. V gave up 5 bases and J gave up 3 bases; unmatched junction bases: 7. The CDR3 is CASSMGTSGGLTDTQYF. Here the CDR3 DNA reads TGCGCCAGCAGCATGGGGACTAGCGGGGGCTTGACAGATACGCAGTATTTT.

V and J are TRBV7-2 and TRBJ2-3; unclear D gene. The germline V gene has CDR1 SGHTA and CDR2 FQGNSA. Between the trimmed V and J ends, which lost 2 bases and 6 bases, there was a span of 15 bases. This CDR3 is 15 amino acids long. The DNA of the CDR3 is TGTGCCAGCAGCTTACGTGGATTTCGTCCGGATACGCAGTATTTT. Translating it yields CASSLRGFRPDTQYF.

This clone appeared a single time. This chain joins TRBV9 and TRBJ2-1; no clear D. The V end was cut by 1 base, the J end by 5 bases, with 10 bases between. This CDR3 spans 14 amino acids. CDR1 and CDR2 from the germline V gene are SGDLS and YYNGEE. The CDR3: CASSVRKWDNEQFF. The CDR3 bases are TGTGCCAGCAGCGTACGGAAGTGGGACAATGAGCAGTTCTTC.

This chain connects TRBV9 to TRBJ2-2, with no clear D. CDR3 length: 14 residues. V shed 4 bases and J shed 2 bases, with 9 bases lying between them. Germline V lookup: CDR1 SGDLS, CDR2 YYNGEE. The CDR3 DNA sequence: TGTGCCAGCAGCTCCCCTGCTAACACCGGGGAGCTGTTTTTT. Residues: CASSSPANTGELFF. Full variable domain (remainder filled in from reference TRBV9 and TRBJ2-2): DSGVTQTPKHLITATGQRVTLRCSPRSGDLSVYWYQQSLDQGLQFLIQYYNGEERAKGNILERFSAQQFPDLHSELNLSSLELGDSALYFCASSSPANTGELFFGEGSRLTVL.

This chain uses TRBV9 with TRBJ1-6, with a possible D match to TRBD1 (5 bases). V was pared by 5 bases and J by 13 bases, with 13 bases between. The CDR3 loop spans 12 amino acids. Germline-derived CDR1 and CDR2 are SGDLS and YYNGEE. CDR3 nucleotides: TGTGCCAGCAGAGGGGTTGAAGGGCCCCTCCACTTT. This codes for CASRGVEGPLHF.

The V call is TRBV4-3, the J call TRBJ1-5; D is ambiguous. There are 13 residues in the CDR3. CDR1 and CDR2 (germline): LGHNA, YSLEER. Trimming took 2 bases from V and 9 from J, leaving 11 bases between them. In DNA form, the CDR3 reads TGCGCCAGCAGCCAACAAAGGTGGACGCCCCAGCATTTT. Translating it yields CASSQQRWTPQHF.

Details on this clone: This may stem from a read error, because a much larger clone lies one nucleotide away. Other DNA variants within this sample encode the same CDR3. The V and J genes are TRBV4-3 and TRBJ1-2; D gene ambiguous. Germline-derived CDR1 and CDR2 are LGHNA and YSLEER. V dropped 0 bases and J dropped 2 bases, with 4 bases sitting between them. This CDR3 spans 13 amino acids. The CDR3 nucleotides are TGCGCCAGCAGCCAAGAATCGAACTATGGCTACACCTTC. Its translation: CASSQESNYGYTF.

V gene TRBV7-9 combines with J gene TRBJ2-3, with D tentatively TRBD1 or TRBD2 (5 bases each). The CDR3 spans 15 residues. V was trimmed by 5 bases and J by 2 bases, leaving 14 bases between them. Germline V gives CDR1 SEHNR, CDR2 FQNEAQ (reference sequence). The CDR3 loop reads CASSGPGPYTDTQYF. The DNA of the CDR3 is TGTGCCAGCAGCGGTCCGGGACCATACACAGATACGCAGTATTTT.

The gene calls are TRBV5-1 and TRBJ1-3, with D possibly matching TRBD1 (6 bases). The V end lost 4 bases, the J end lost 2 bases, and 13 bases lay between the germline ends. The V gene's germline CDR1 is SGHRS and CDR2 YFSETQ. The CDR3 sequence is 15 residues long. The CDR3 sequence is CASSGTDSPGNTIYF. CDR3 DNA sequence: TGCGCCAGCAGCGGAACGGACAGTCCTGGAAACACCATATATTTT.

The chain has TRBV5-4 and TRBJ1-2; 7 bases are shared with TRBD1. The germline V gene encodes CDR1 SGHNT and CDR2 YYREEE (reference sequence). The ends lost 0 bases at V and 8 bases at J; junction bases unmatched: 7. There are 14 residues in the CDR3. CDR3 nucleotide sequence: TGTGCCAGCAGCTTGGTAGGGGGCTCAGGCGGCTACACCTTC. Protein product: CASSLVGGSGGYTF.

The chain employs TRBV4-2 and TRBJ1-1, with a weak D call TRBD1 (6 bases). Looked up from germline, CDR1 is LGHNA and CDR2 is YNFKEQ. The CDR3 has 16 residues. Between the trimmed V and J ends, which lost 0 bases and 3 bases, there was a span of 14 bases. The CDR3 DNA reads TGTGCCAGCAGCCAAGACATCAGGGGAGGGGACACTGAAGCTTTCTTT. Translation: CASSQDIRGGDTEAFF.

The genes are TRBV10-3 and TRBJ2-1; 7 bases are a match to TRBD2. Germline assignment: CDR1 ENHRY and CDR2 SYGVKD. The V gene end was trimmed by 10 bases and the J gene end by 6 bases; junction bases not matched to a gene: 15. There are 15 residues in the CDR3. CDR3 protein: CATRVEGGLTNEQFF. The DNA of the CDR3 is TGTGCCACCAGAGTCGAGGGAGGGCTTACCAATGAGCAGTTCTTC.

The chain links TRBV5-1 to TRBJ1-6; no clear D. Trimming removed 0 bases at V and 5 bases at J, with 9 bases between. This CDR3 spans 15 amino acids. Germline CDR1 SGHRS, CDR2 YFSETQ. The CDR3, as DNA: TGCGCCAGCAGCTTGGAAGGAATAAATAATTCACCCCTCCACTTT. Translated: CASSLEGINNSPLHF.

The chain is built from TRBV7-8 and TRBJ2-2; D ambiguous. This CDR3 is built from 12 residues. V was pared by 6 bases and J by 6 bases, with 8 bases between. Germline V CDR1 and CDR2: SGHVS, FQNEAQ. The CDR3 bases are TGTGCCAGCAGTCTCCCTTCCGGGGAGCTGTTTTTT. This codes for CASSLPSGELFF.